This TCR beta chain was sequenced for a study of cytomegalovirus exposure and HLA in healthy donors. About the research overall: In a previous analysis, around 120 million unique TCR beta sequences were found from 150 million to 200 million T cells.

Primers for the PCR totalled 60 Vbeta and 13 Jbeta. Study processing details: Tens of millions of unique TCR beta chains, 10 million to 14 million shared, were counted in a later analysis. Sequencing used immunoSEQ multiplex PCR; TCRdb keeps in-frame clones, though not all of them. V and J calls and clone size are given by that table; D and trimming were obtained from the DNA. The table records tens of thousands of clones, more than 60% of them present only once. With respect to this clone: What it recognizes is unknown.

General study results and limits: Among immune exposure information, only CMV serostatus was available. In a later analysis, HLA-associated beta chains showed higher expansion and lower generation probabilities than comparable chains.

The CDR3 is 13 residues long. The germline CDR1 and CDR2 sequences are SGDLS and YYNGEE. Between the trimmed V and J ends, which lost 3 bases and 3 bases, there was a span of 9 bases. Sequencing was carried out using PBMCs. The clonotype comes from a woman in her forties in good health and CMV-seropositive. This chain links TRBV9 with TRBJ1-1; D is uncertain. The CDR3 DNA reads as TGTGCCAGCAGCGCCGGGAGCTACACTGAAGCTTTCTTT. It translates to CASSAGSYTEAFF. The variable domain in full, with the rest retrieved from reference TRBV9 and TRBJ1-1, is DSGVTQTPKHLITATGQRVTLRCSPRSGDLSVYWYQQSLDQGLQFLIQYYNGEERAKGNILERFSAQQFPDLHSELNLSSLELGDSALYFCASSAGSYTEAFFGQGTRLTVV.